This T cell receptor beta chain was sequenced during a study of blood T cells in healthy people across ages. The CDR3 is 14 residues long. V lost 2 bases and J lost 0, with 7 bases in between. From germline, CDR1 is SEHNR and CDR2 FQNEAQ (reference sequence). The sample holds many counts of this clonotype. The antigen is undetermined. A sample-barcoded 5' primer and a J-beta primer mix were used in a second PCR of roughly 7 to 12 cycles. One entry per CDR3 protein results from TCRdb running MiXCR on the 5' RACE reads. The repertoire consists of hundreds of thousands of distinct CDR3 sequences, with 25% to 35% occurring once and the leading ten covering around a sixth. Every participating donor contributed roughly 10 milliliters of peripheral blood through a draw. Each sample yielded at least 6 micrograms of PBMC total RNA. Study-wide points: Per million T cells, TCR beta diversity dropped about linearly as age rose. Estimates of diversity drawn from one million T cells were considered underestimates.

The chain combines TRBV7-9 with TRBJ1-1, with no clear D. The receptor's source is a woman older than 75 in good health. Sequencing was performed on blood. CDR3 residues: CASSLKKMNTEAFF. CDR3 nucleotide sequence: TGTGCCAGCAGCTTAAAGAAGATGAACACTGAAGCTTTCTTT.